This T cell receptor beta chain was identified during a study of shared clonotypes between healthy human individuals. Study-wide results and limits: Investigators collected only blood, and repertoires in tissues likely differ. The donor pool, a small one, limited the genetic and exposure-history diversity represented.

In germline, CDR1 is MDHEN, CDR2 SYDVKM. The CDR3 covers 16 residues. J was trimmed by 4 bases and V by 3 bases; bases with no gene match: 9. In regard to this clone: The antigen is not known.

Assay used: immunoSEQ multiplex PCR; TCRdb lists only in-frame clones, some missing. This sample carries some 2,400,000 clones, approximately 95% of them seen once, and the ten largest clones take roughly 0.13%. This receptor was obtained from a man younger than 35 in good health. This chain connects TRBV28 to TRBJ2-3, with 8 bases aligning to TRBD2. The sequencing input was naive CD4+ T cells sorted from blood. The subset is: CD45RA+ positively selected. CDR3 DNA: TGTGCCAGCAGTTTGCCGCGGGGGGCTGGGTCAGATACGCAGTATTTT. Translation: CASSLPRGAGSDTQYF.